This T cell receptor beta chain was sequenced in a study of monozygotic twins with inflammatory bowel disease. TCRdb reprocessed the 5' RACE reads, keeping one entry per CDR3 protein, no DNA. The table for this sample gives about 300,000 distinct CDR3 sequences. General study results and limits: Repertoires of patients may have been made more variable by differing immunosuppressive treatments. The results supported no single strong signal or clonotype associated with IBD. Against healthy co-twins, IBD patients had lower TCRbeta diversity (measured by inverse Simpson).

Every donor provided one blood sample measuring over 2 ml. Concerning this clonotype itself: Its antigen is unidentified.

The CDR3 covers 13 residues. CDR1 and CDR2 from the germline V gene are SGDLS and YYNGEE. The V gene is TRBV9, the J gene TRBJ2-7. Specimen: blood. The sequence derives from a human donor with ulcerative colitis or Crohn's disease, or a healthy co-twin of an affected twin (not recorded which). The CDR3 region is CASSVVGEHEQYF. The whole variable domain, remainder taken from reference TRBV9 and TRBJ2-7, is DSGVTQTPKHLITATGQRVTLRCSPRSGDLSVYWYQQSLDQGLQFLIQYYNGEERAKGNILERFSAQQFPDLHSELNLSSLELGDSALYFCASSVVGEHEQYFGPGTRLTVT.